This T cell receptor (beta chain) was profiled in a study of shared clonotypes between healthy human individuals. The test was conducted at deep level. Some clones are missing from TCRdb's copy, which holds only in-frame ones; the method was immunoSEQ multiplex PCR. The sample has around 1,100,000 clones; 77% are singletons. CDR1 and CDR2 from the germline V gene are GTSNPN and SVGIG (reference sequence). V gave up 3 bases and J gave up 3 bases, with 12 bases separating them. The CDR3 totals 14 residues. Input material: memory CD4+ T cells from PBMCs. Stated subset: CD45RA-negative fraction. The clonotype was recovered from a man aged 18 to 29 in good health. Some clones in this sample may be carry-over from other donors' samples. The chain joins TRBV30 to TRBJ1-5, with unresolved D. The CDR3 DNA is TGTGCCTGGAGCCCCCTGGGTTTCAATCAGCCCCAGCATTTT. This encodes CAWSPLGFNQPQHF.